A single sample is the source of the 20 T cell receptor beta chains below, sequenced in a study of early T cells in non-severe SARS-CoV-2 infection. MiXCR, applied by TCRdb to the 5' RACE reads, yields one record per CDR3 protein. The sample includes 75,000 to 80,000 distinct CDR3 sequences, about 9.6% of them seen just once. The sample consisted of whole blood. These receptors were collected from an adult who was a healthcare worker with PCR-confirmed SARS-CoV-2 infection or an uninfected control (not recorded which).

This clonotype has a count of ten or more. This chain connects TRBV3-1 to TRBJ2-4; 8 bases map to TRBD2. The V gene's germline CDR1 is LGHDT and CDR2 YNNKEL (reference sequence). The CDR3 has 12 residues. Unmatched junction bases numbered 1, after V lost 1 base and J lost 11 bases. The CDR3 here is CASSQAGGFQYF. The CDR3, as DNA: TGTGCCAGCAGCCAAGCGGGAGGGTTTCAGTACTTC.

Of note for this clonotype: A much larger clone lies one base from this, so it may be a read error. The CDR3 does not end in the conserved phenylalanine or tryptophan, so this is likely a read error. The chain has TRBV28 and TRBJ1-2; D ambiguous. CDR3 length: 12 amino acids. V gave up 2 bases and J gave up 4 bases, with 5 bases separating them. The V gene's germline CDR1 is MDHEN and CDR2 SYDVKM. The CDR3 sequence is CASSLTSYGYTI. The CDR3 DNA reads TGTGCCAGCAGTTTAACGAGCTATGGCTACACCATC.

This clonotype showed up many times. V is TRBV5-1 and J is TRBJ1-1, with a possible D match to TRBD1 (6 bases). Germline CDR1 is SGHRS and CDR2 is YFSETQ. This CDR3 is 13 amino acids long. Trimming took 4 bases from V and 6 from J, leaving 13 bases between them. In DNA form, the CDR3 reads TGCGCCAGCAGCCTGATGAACAGGGCTGAAGCTTTCTTT. Protein sequence: CASSLMNRAEAFF.

Many counts were recorded for this clonotype. The chain links TRBV19 to TRBJ2-4; a weak D match, TRBD2 (6 bases). Germline V CDR1 and CDR2: LNHDA, SQIVND (reference sequence). V lost 6 bases and J 7 bases, leaving 16 bases between the germline ends. The CDR3 spans 14 residues. The CDR3: CASRLGGGVNIQYF. CDR3 coding DNA: TGTGCCAGTAGGCTCGGAGGAGGGGTGAACATTCAGTACTTC.

This clonotype was detected many times. In nucleotides, the CDR3 is TGCAGTGCTTACCGACAGGGTGGGGAAGCTTTCTTT. It translates to CSAYRQGGEAFF. V gene TRBV20-1 combines with J gene TRBJ1-1, with 7 bases identical to TRBD1. CDR3 length: 12 residues. With 5 bases clipped from V and 8 bases from J, the junction kept 8 bases outside the gene matches. Germline V gene lookup returns CDR1 DFQATT and CDR2 SNEGSKA (reference sequence).

With regard to this clonotype: The conserved closing phenylalanine or tryptophan is absent in this CDR3, likely reflecting a read error. The rearrangement joins TRBV10-3 to TRBJ1-1; possibly TRBD1 for D (5 bases). CDR3 length: 13 residues. V lost 5 bases to trimming and J lost 2 bases, with 9 bases between them. CDR1 and CDR2 from the germline V gene are ENHRY and SYGVKD. As DNA, the CDR3 is TGTGCCATCAGTTTCGGGGGAAACACTGAAGCTTTCTCT. Translated, it gives CAISFGGNTEAFS.

This clonotype has just a few counts. The chain combines TRBV28 with TRBJ1-1; 7 bases align to TRBD1. The CDR3 runs to 15 residues. Germline V gene sequence: CDR1 MDHEN, CDR2 SYDVKM. After removal of 4 bases from V and 0 bases from J, the junction contained 5 bases not matched to a gene. As DNA, the CDR3 is TGTGCCAGCAGTTCTCCGGGACAGCTGAACACTGAAGCTTTCTTT. Its protein product is CASSSPGQLNTEAFF. The full variable domain, in which reference TRBV28 and TRBJ1-1 provide the parts outside the CDR3, is DVKVTQSSRYLVKRTGEKVFLECVQDMDHENMFWYRQDPGLGLRLIYFSYDVKMKEKGDIPEGYSVSREKKERFSLILESASTNQTSMYLCASSSPGQLNTEAFFGQGTRLTVV.

The V gene is TRBV19, the J gene TRBJ2-3; TRBD2 matches at 12 bases. The CDR3 consists of 15 residues. V shed 5 bases, J shed 5 bases, and the junction held 5 bases outside the gene matches. Germline values: CDR1 LNHDA, CDR2 SQIVND (reference sequence). The CDR3 spells CASSSATSGRDTQYF. The CDR3 coding sequence is TGTGCCAGTAGTTCAGCGACTAGCGGGAGAGATACGCAGTATTTT.

This chain joins TRBV7-8 and TRBJ2-7; D possibly corresponds to TRBD2 (6 bases). Germline CDR1 and CDR2: SGHVS and FQNEAQ. The CDR3 length is 13 residues. Trimming left V 1 base short and J 7 bases short, with 11 bases between. CDR3 in amino acids: CASSLGDAGEQYF. CDR3 in DNA: TGTGCCAGCAGCTTAGGAGATGCGGGAGAGCAGTACTTC.

This chain uses TRBV30 with TRBJ1-2; no reliable D call. In germline, CDR1 is GTSNPN, CDR2 SVGIG (reference sequence). V lost 2 bases and J lost 7, with 17 bases in between. The CDR3 has 14 amino acids. Written as DNA, the CDR3 is TGTGCCTGGAGTCCCTTTACAGCTGGCCGTGGCTACACCTTC. It is translated as CAWSPFTAGRGYTF.

The table lists this clonotype with a few counts. The rearrangement uses TRBV20-1 and TRBJ2-3; no definite D call. V gave up 3 bases and J gave up 0 bases, with 16 bases separating them. The CDR3 spans 16 residues. Germline loops: CDR1 DFQATT, CDR2 SNEGSKA (reference sequence). In DNA, the CDR3 is TGCAGTGCTAGCTCCTCGCTAGACACTAGCACAGATACGCAGTATTTT. Protein product: CSASSSLDTSTDTQYF.

Of note for this clonotype: One junction end does not reproduce the germline sequence, and a read error may be involved. The rearrangement uses TRBV11-2 and TRBJ2-1, with D possibly being TRBD1 (5 bases). In germline, CDR1 is SGHAT, CDR2 FQNNGV. The CDR3 runs to 15 residues. CDR3: CASSLRQAWGNGQFF. As DNA, the CDR3 is TGTGCCAGCAGCTTAAGGCAGGCGTGGGGCAATGGGCAGTTCTTC.

This clonotype was picked up many times. This chain links TRBV3-1 with TRBJ2-3; 7 nucleotides align to TRBD2. Trimming at V came to 1 base and at J to 5 bases, leaving 0 bases not matched to a gene. Germline V gene data show CDR1 as LGHDT and CDR2 as YNNKEL (reference sequence). CDR3 length: 13 residues. CDR3 bases: TGTGCCAGCAGCCAAGGGGAGGGAGATACGCAGTATTTT. Translation: CASSQGEGDTQYF.

This clonotype was observed a handful of times. The chain couples TRBV4-1 to TRBJ2-7, with D possibly being TRBD2 (6 bases). The germline gives CDR1 MGHRA, CDR2 YSYEKL. V gave up 0 bases and J gave up 3 bases, with 12 bases separating them. This CDR3 comprises 15 residues. CDR3 residues: CASSQEVGRDYEQYF. CDR3 nucleotide sequence: TGCGCCAGCAGCCAAGAAGTCGGGCGGGACTACGAGCAGTACTTC.

This clonotype has at least ten counts. The J gene is TRBJ2-7, the V gene TRBV28; a possible D gene is TRBD2 (6 bases). CDR1 is MDHEN, CDR2 SYDVKM, per germline. Trimming left V 6 bases short and J 6 bases short, with 18 bases between. The CDR3 spans 14 residues. The CDR3 sequence is CASSRAVRGSEQYF. In nucleotides, the CDR3 is TGTGCCAGCAGCAGAGCGGTCCGGGGGTCCGAGCAGTACTTC. The full variable domain, with the rest looked up from reference TRBV28 and TRBJ2-7, is DVKVTQSSRYLVKRTGEKVFLECVQDMDHENMFWYRQDPGLGLRLIYFSYDVKMKEKGDIPEGYSVSREKKERFSLILESASTNQTSMYLCASSRAVRGSEQYFGPGTRLTVT.

This chain connects TRBV28 to TRBJ2-7; perhaps TRBD1 as D (6 bases). V lost 3 bases, J lost 2 bases, and 11 bases lay in between. The length of the CDR3 is 14 residues. Germline CDR1 MDHEN, CDR2 SYDVKM. As DNA, the CDR3 is TGTGCCAGCAGTTTCAGGGGAGTCACCTACGAGCAGTACTTC. It translates to CASSFRGVTYEQYF.

At least ten counts were recorded for this clonotype. The chain has TRBV24-1 and TRBJ2-3, with D perhaps TRBD2 (5 bases). Germline lookup yields CDR1 KGHDR and CDR2 SFDVKD. The CDR3 totals 16 residues. Trimming left V 4 bases short and J 4 bases short, with 17 bases between. CDR3 amino acids: CATSDSPRGAADTQYF. DNA for the CDR3: TGTGCCACCAGTGACTCCCCCCGTGGAGCGGCAGATACGCAGTATTTT.

This clonotype came up a few times. This rearrangement joins TRBV20-1 to TRBJ2-4, with 9 bases that match TRBD1. Germline V gene lookup returns CDR1 DFQATT and CDR2 SNEGSKA (reference sequence). The CDR3 runs 15 residues. V lost 6 bases and J lost 2; bases outside the gene matches: 8. The CDR3 reads CSAKTGGGPKNIQYF. The CDR3 region has the DNA TGCAGTGCAAAGACAGGGGGGGGACCCAAAAACATTCAGTACTTC.

This clonotype was found many times. The V call is TRBV20-1, the J call TRBJ2-3, with 11 bases identical to TRBD2. This CDR3 is built from 18 residues. V lost 5 bases to trimming and J lost 2 bases; unmatched junction nucleotides: 15. CDR1 and CDR2 from the germline V gene are DFQATT and SNEGSKA (reference sequence). In nucleotides, the CDR3 is TGCAGTGCTCTCCCCCCAGCCGGTAGCGGGAGGGTCACAGATACGCAGTATTTT. It yields the protein CSALPPAGSGRVTDTQYF.

The J gene is TRBJ1-3, the V gene TRBV5-1; D is ambiguous. The CDR3 contains 15 residues. The germline V gene has CDR1 SGHRS and CDR2 YFSETQ. V was cut by 4 bases and J by 2 bases, with 13 bases left in between. This chain's CDR3 is CASSPYGGAGNTIYF. CDR3 bases: TGCGCCAGCAGCCCTTATGGTGGGGCTGGAAACACCATATATTTT.